The rows below give T cell receptor beta chains drawn from one sample of a study of shared clonotypes between healthy human individuals. The repertoire was sequenced with immunoSEQ multiplex PCR; TCRdb's copy has only in-frame clones and lacks some. The sample comprises around 1.5 million clones, under 99% of which are singletons, and less than 0.55% rests with the top ten. Material: naive CD4+ T cells sorted from blood. The receptors were sampled from a man aged 25 to 45 in good health. CDR3s include the opening cysteine and the closing phenylalanine or tryptophan. The D gene is left open where the match is weak. Only some rows state a clone size, as once, few, many or a class for expanded clones.

DNA,CDR3,V,size,J,D
TGCGCCAGCAGCTACGGTCCTGAAAAAGGGGGCGCAGATACGCAGTATTTT,CASSYGPEKGGADTQYF,TRBV5-1,once,TRBJ2-3,TRBD1
TGTGCCAGCAGTTTTCGACAGGGGGGGGCCGATACGCAGTATTTT,CASSFRQGGADTQYF,TRBV27,once,TRBJ2-3,TRBD1
TGTGCCAGCAGCGAAACTAGCGATCGGCAGTACTTC,CASSETSDRQYF,TRBV7-9,.,TRBJ2-7,TRBD2
TGTGCCAGTAGCACCTCCAGGGCCGGAGGAAACACCATATATTTT,CASSTSRAGGNTIYF,TRBV19,.,TRBJ1-3,.
TGTGCCAGTAGCCTCTCCAAGACAGGAGCTTGGGGCTACACCTTC,CASSLSKTGAWGYTF,TRBV19,.,TRBJ1-2,.
TGCGCCAGCAGCTTGGAGTCAGGGTTAGCCCAGCATTTT,CASSLESGLAQHF,TRBV5-1,.,TRBJ1-5,.
TGTGCCTGGAGTGCCTTAGGGAGACAGGCCCTGAACACTGAAGCTTTCTTT,CAWSALGRQALNTEAFF,TRBV30,.,TRBJ1-1,.
TGTGCCAGCAGCATAGATAGCAATCAGCCCCAGCATTTT,CASSIDSNQPQHF,TRBV9,.,TRBJ1-5,.
TGTGCCAGTACCCCGGGCGGGGTGAACACTGAAGCTTTCTTT,CASTPGGVNTEAFF,TRBV19,once,TRBJ1-1,.
TGTGCCAGTAGTTTTCTGGTCAATGAGCAGTTCTTC,CASSFLVNEQFF,TRBV19,.,TRBJ2-1,.
TGTGCCAGCAGCCGGGGCGGCGAGCAGTACTTC,CASSRGGEQYF,TRBV2,.,TRBJ2-7,.
TGCGCCAGCAGCAGACTAGCGGGCACAGATACGCAGTATTTT,CASSRLAGTDTQYF,TRBV5-1,.,TRBJ2-3,TRBD2
TGTGCCAGCAGCTCGACAGGGTACCACTATGGCTACACCTTC,CASSSTGYHYGYTF,TRBV5-4,.,TRBJ1-2,TRBD1
TGTGCCAGCAGCTTATACGGGACAGGGATGTACGAGCAGTACTTC,CASSLYGTGMYEQYF,TRBV7-3,.,TRBJ2-7,TRBD1
TGTGCCAGCAGCCGGGACAGGGGGGCCTTGAACACTGAAGCTTTCTTT,CASSRDRGALNTEAFF,TRBV25-1,.,TRBJ1-1,TRBD1
TGTGCCAGCAGTGAAAAAGGGGTGAACACTGAAGCTTTCTTT,CASSEKGVNTEAFF,TRBV25-1,.,TRBJ1-1,.
TGTGCCAGCAGCCCGACCGCTCGAGATACGCAGTATTTT,CASSPTARDTQYF,TRBV7-7,.,TRBJ2-3,.
TGTGCCAGCAGCTTGGAGAGTTGGCGATTCGATAACTATGGCTACACCTTC,CASSLESWRFDNYGYTF,TRBV5-6,.,TRBJ1-2,.
TGCGCCAGCAGCTTGTCAGGGGGGGTTCCGGAGACCCAGTACTTC,CASSLSGGVPETQYF,TRBV5-1,once,TRBJ2-5,.
TGTGCCAGCAGCTTAGATGACTCGAACTATGGCTACACCTTC,CASSLDDSNYGYTF,TRBV7-2,.,TRBJ1-2,.
TGTGCCACCAGTACCTCAGTATTCGCGCGAACTCCTTCCTACGAGCAGTACTTC,CATSTSVFARTPSYEQYF,TRBV15,.,TRBJ2-7,.
TGTGCCAGCAGCACTGCGGACAGCAGCATCTACTTC,CASSTADSSIYF,TRBV9,.,TRBJ2-7,.
TGTGCCAGCAGCTTGGTACAGGGTCGGGGCTACACCTTC,CASSLVQGRGYTF,TRBV7-9,.,TRBJ1-2,.
TGTGCCAGCAGTTACGTCCTCGGTTTCTCCTACAATGAGCAGTTCTTC,CASSYVLGFSYNEQFF,TRBV7-9,once,TRBJ2-1,.
TGTGCAAGTCGCTTGAGAAACACAGGTTCCCCGGTTAGCCCCGAGCAGTACTTC,CASRLRNTGSPVSPEQYF,TRBV12-2,once,TRBJ2-7,.
TGTGCCAGCAGTTTGGTTTTGGGGAACGGCAATCAGCCCCAGCATTTT,CASSLVLGNGNQPQHF,TRBV28,.,TRBJ1-5,.
TGTGCCAGCAGCCCGGGACACCTCTATGGCTACACCTTC,CASSPGHLYGYTF,TRBV5-4,once,TRBJ1-2,.
TGTGCCACCAGCAGGGGCAGCGGGGGAGCTCAGCCCCAGCATTTT,CATSRGSGGAQPQHF,TRBV15,.,TRBJ1-5,.
TGTGCCATCAGTGCATTTTCACCGGGACAGGGGGCTAATGAGCAGTTCTTC,CAISAFSPGQGANEQFF,TRBV10-3,.,TRBJ2-1,TRBD1
TGCGCCAGCAGTGTTACTCAGGGAACTGAAGCTTTCTTT,CASSVTQGTEAFF,TRBV10-1,.,TRBJ1-1,.
TGTGCCAGCAGTCGCCAGGAGAGCACAGATACGCAGTATTTT,CASSRQESTDTQYF,TRBV6-5,.,TRBJ2-3,.
TGTGCCAGCAGTTTAGGACAGGGGAATGGCGAAAAACTGTTTTTT,CASSLGQGNGEKLFF,TRBV27,.,TRBJ1-4,TRBD1
TGTGCCAGCAGTTTCAACAGGGGCAGCTCCTACAATGAGCAGTTCTTC,CASSFNRGSSYNEQFF,TRBV27,.,TRBJ2-1,TRBD1
TGTGCCAGCAGCTTAGAAAGGGGCACTGAAGCTTTCTTT,CASSLERGTEAFF,TRBV7-2,.,TRBJ1-1,.
TGTGCCAGCAGACAAAGGTTCCGGGGTCCCACATTGGAGCAGTTCTTC,CASRQRFRGPTLEQFF,TRBV5-8,.,TRBJ2-1,.
TGTGCCAGCAGTTACGGGCAGGGAGGGGGAAATGCGTACTTC,CASSYGQGGGNAYF,TRBV6-6,.,TRBJ2-7,.
TGTGCCAGCTCACCCGGACTAGCGGGAGGGAGAAGCTCCTACAATGAGCAGTTCTTC,CASSPGLAGGRSSYNEQFF,TRBV18,.,TRBJ2-1,TRBD2
TGTGCCAGCAGTTTGCACACCTACGAGCAGTACTTC,CASSLHTYEQYF,TRBV6-6,once,TRBJ2-7,.
TGCGCCAGCAGCTCGGGACTAGCGGGAGGGCGGACCGGGGAGCTGTTTTTT,CASSSGLAGGRTGELFF,TRBV5-1,.,TRBJ2-2,TRBD2
TGTGCCAGCAGTTTACCCGGGACGGTGAACACTGAAGCTTTCTTT,CASSLPGTVNTEAFF,TRBV28,once,TRBJ1-1,.
TGTGCCAGCTCACCAATTCCCGGGACAGCGACCGGGGAGCTGTTTTTT,CASSPIPGTATGELFF,TRBV18,.,TRBJ2-2,TRBD1
TGTGCCATCAGTTATTTACTTCCTAGCGGGGGGACCACCTACGAGCAGTACTTC,CAISYLLPSGGTTYEQYF,TRBV10-3,.,TRBJ2-7,TRBD2